The present T cell receptor (beta chain) was sequenced within a study of beta chain features in type 1 diabetes. The V gene end was trimmed by 6 bases and the J gene end by 4 bases; junction bases not matched to a gene: 4. The CDR3 runs to 14 residues. Germline CDR1 SNHLY, CDR2 FYNNEI. This clone was picked up a small number of times. All of the isolated RNA was reverse transcribed, so expressed TCRB transcripts were sequenced. Naive, central memory and regulatory T cell samples averaged around 3.3 million reads. The repertoire was sequenced with immunoSEQ multiplex PCR; TCRdb's copy has only in-frame clones and lacks some. The sample records 430,000 or so clones, roughly an eighth being singletons. Sorted populations were all over 98% pure.

The sequencing input was naive CD4+ T cells from blood. V is TRBV2 and J is TRBJ1-1, with 11 bases identical to TRBD1. The clonotype was recovered from a woman between 18 and 30 years old in good health. The CDR3 region is CASSGQGAGTEAFF. CDR3 coding DNA: TGTGCCAGCAGCGGACAGGGGGCCGGCACTGAAGCTTTCTTT.